This T cell receptor beta chain is from a study of Tregs in tolerant kidney transplant recipients. CD4+CD25+CD127- Tregs, CD4+CD25- non-Tregs, CD4 and CD8 cells were sorted. As for this clone: What it recognizes is unknown.

The study, taken as a whole, reports: Few patients were studied, so findings need validation in larger groups. The most relevant donor-specific Treg TCRbeta repertoire apparently came from expansion with activated donor B cells. This study did not directly address biological reproducibility.

Clones were sequenced by immunoSEQ multiplex PCR, and TCRdb holds only the in-frame ones, with some missing. Counted here are around 230,000 clones, about 80% occurring once; the ten biggest clones make up around 0.61%. This CDR3 is 13 amino acids long. Trimming removed 0 bases from V and 4 bases from J, with 4 bases in between. The V gene's germline CDR1 is WNHNN and CDR2 SYGVQD (reference sequence). This chain joins TRBV10-1 and TRBJ2-1; D gene unclear. This sequence was found in a human donor in good health. Source material: CD4+ T cells from blood. The CDR3 protein is CASSESRYNEQFF. CDR3 nucleotides: TGCGCCAGCAGTGAGTCCAGATACAATGAGCAGTTCTTC.